The rows below give T cell receptor beta chains drawn from one sample of a study of CXCR3-negative and CXCR3-positive naive CD8 T cells. TCRdb reprocessed the 5' RACE reads, with one entry per CDR3 protein and no DNA. Its table lists about 89,000 distinct CDR3 sequences. The sample taken for sequencing was naive CXCR3+ CD8+ T cells from blood. The receptor set was obtained from a human donor in good health. Some clones in this sample may be carry-over from other donors' samples. Each CDR3 is given with its conserved first and last residue. Fields, in order: V gene, J gene, CDR3 length, CDR3 protein.

v_gene: TRBV29-1; j_gene: TRBJ1-2; len: 12; CDR3aa: CSVDGQGYGYTF
v_gene: TRBV7-6; j_gene: TRBJ2-2; len: 15; CDR3aa: CASSPRGSGTGELFF
v_gene: TRBV12-3/TRBV12-4; j_gene: TRBJ1-5; len: 15; CDR3aa: CASSLGGYSNQPQHF
v_gene: TRBV7-9; j_gene: TRBJ2-1; len: 16; CDR3aa: CASSPTSATSYNEPFF
v_gene: TRBV6-2/TRBV6-3; j_gene: TRBJ2-7; len: 13; CDR3aa: CASSPRPTYEQYF
v_gene: TRBV7-2; j_gene: TRBJ2-5; len: 13; CDR3aa: CASSTRAWKTQYF
v_gene: TRBV7-3; j_gene: TRBJ2-1; len: 16; CDR3aa: CASSLEASGGYNEQFF
v_gene: TRBV4-3; j_gene: TRBJ2-7; len: 14; CDR3aa: CASSQDKGFYEQYF
v_gene: TRBV10-3; j_gene: TRBJ2-7; len: 14; CDR3aa: CAISGQGSSYEQYF
v_gene: TRBV9; j_gene: TRBJ2-1; len: 14; CDR3aa: CASSVAGNRGEQFF
v_gene: TRBV28; j_gene: TRBJ2-7; len: 15; CDR3aa: CASSRGLDRSYEQYF
v_gene: TRBV20-1; j_gene: TRBJ2-7; len: 11; CDR3aa: CRLKQGSEQYF
v_gene: TRBV29-1; j_gene: TRBJ2-2; len: 13; CDR3aa: CSGMATNTGELFF
v_gene: TRBV9; j_gene: TRBJ1-2; len: 15; CDR3aa: CASSVARGGGYGYTF
v_gene: TRBV20-1; j_gene: TRBJ2-7; len: 14; CDR3aa: CSAESGDIRYEQYF
v_gene: TRBV28; j_gene: TRBJ2-5; len: 15; CDR3aa: CASSLSTVRIETQYF
v_gene: TRBV5-1; j_gene: TRBJ2-3; len: 14; CDR3aa: CASSPGQGGDTQYF
v_gene: TRBV4-1; j_gene: TRBJ1-1; len: 15; CDR3aa: CASSPHRSGYTEAFF
v_gene: TRBV12-3/TRBV12-4; j_gene: TRBJ2-7; len: 12; CDR3aa: CASSLTGDEQYF
v_gene: TRBV6-5; j_gene: TRBJ1-2; len: 12; CDR3aa: CAAVTSNYGYTF
v_gene: TRBV2; j_gene: TRBJ2-7; len: 15; CDR3aa: CASSEGQGARHEQYF
v_gene: TRBV6-2/TRBV6-3; j_gene: TRBJ1-1; len: 14; CDR3aa: CASSYYDSPAEAFF
v_gene: TRBV7-6; j_gene: TRBJ2-5; len: 15; CDR3aa: CASSFLGTYQETQYF
v_gene: TRBV13; j_gene: TRBJ2-7; len: 15; CDR3aa: CASSSIQGGSYEQYF
v_gene: TRBV7-9; j_gene: TRBJ2-3; len: 13; CDR3aa: CASSLATLDTQYF
v_gene: TRBV12-3/TRBV12-4; j_gene: TRBJ2-7; len: 11; CDR3aa: CASPRGGEQYF
v_gene: TRBV20-1; j_gene: TRBJ1-1; len: 12; CDR3aa: CSAFEVNTEAFF
v_gene: TRBV6-6; j_gene: TRBJ2-1; len: 13; CDR3aa: CASSYLGASEQFF
v_gene: TRBV6-5; j_gene: TRBJ2-5; len: 20; CDR3aa: CASSSTYVPAPTSGQETQYF
v_gene: TRBV7-9; j_gene: TRBJ2-7; len: 14; CDR3aa: CASSLAGGPYEQYF
v_gene: TRBV20-1; j_gene: TRBJ2-7; len: 14; CDR3aa: CSALLGGAEYEQYF
v_gene: TRBV5-1; j_gene: TRBJ1-1; len: 15; CDR3aa: CASSLDPSLFSEAFF
v_gene: TRBV28; j_gene: TRBJ1-4; len: 17; CDR3aa: CASSPTSRAGANEKLFF
v_gene: TRBV20-1; j_gene: TRBJ2-5; len: 15; CDR3aa: CSATAFGAGEEAQYF
v_gene: TRBV4-1; j_gene: TRBJ2-7; len: 16; CDR3aa: CASSQLSADSSYEQYF
v_gene: TRBV7-2; j_gene: TRBJ2-2; len: 15; CDR3aa: CASTGTGMNTGELFF
v_gene: TRBV4-1; j_gene: TRBJ1-4; len: 17; CDR3aa: CASSQDPGTGKNEKLFF
v_gene: TRBV3-1; j_gene: TRBJ2-7; len: 15; CDR3aa: CASMSGRERAYEQYF
v_gene: TRBV29-1; j_gene: TRBJ1-2; len: 15; CDR3aa: CSVDDEGGHHYGYTF
v_gene: TRBV28; j_gene: TRBJ1-1; len: 14; CDR3aa: CASSFLGSHTEAFF
v_gene: TRBV29-1; j_gene: TRBJ2-7; len: 12; CDR3aa: CSARDRVYEQYF
v_gene: TRBV12-3/TRBV12-4; j_gene: TRBJ1-4; len: 13; CDR3aa: CATRRGGNEKLFF
v_gene: TRBV6-5; j_gene: TRBJ2-3; len: 17; CDR3aa: CASSSNLPGLITDTQYF
v_gene: TRBV20-1; j_gene: TRBJ2-1; len: 14; CDR3aa: CSATGTSDYNEQFF
v_gene: TRBV20-1; j_gene: TRBJ2-2; len: 16; CDR3aa: CSARIPGTSFPGELFF
v_gene: TRBV29-1; j_gene: TRBJ2-7; len: 13; CDR3aa: CSVRDLTSYEQYF
v_gene: TRBV11-2; j_gene: TRBJ2-3; len: 16; CDR3aa: CASSSQRAVGENTQYF
v_gene: TRBV14; j_gene: TRBJ1-4; len: 15; CDR3aa: CASSQAGTGNEKLFF
v_gene: TRBV29-1; j_gene: TRBJ1-1; len: 11; CDR3aa: CSVVGDTEAFF
v_gene: TRBV5-1; j_gene: TRBJ2-3; len: 15; CDR3aa: CASTFSGSLTDTQYF
v_gene: TRBV28; j_gene: TRBJ2-5; len: 14; CDR3aa: CASSFDRRGETQYF
v_gene: TRBV7-2; j_gene: TRBJ1-1; len: 14; CDR3aa: CASSQFKVNTEAFF
v_gene: TRBV6-5; j_gene: TRBJ2-1; len: 12; CDR3aa: CANGLAYNEQFF
v_gene: TRBV29-1; j_gene: TRBJ1-2; len: 14; CDR3aa: CSAGTTSAAYGYTF
v_gene: TRBV6-2/TRBV6-3; j_gene: TRBJ2-1; len: 13; CDR3aa: CATGLNGVNEQFF
v_gene: TRBV29-1; j_gene: TRBJ2-5; len: 12; CDR3aa: CSVTGRQETQYF
v_gene: TRBV11-2; j_gene: TRBJ2-1; len: 15; CDR3aa: CASTLAGGPYNEQFF
v_gene: TRBV28; j_gene: TRBJ2-3; len: 11; CDR3aa: CASSFIDTQYF
v_gene: TRBV29-1; j_gene: TRBJ2-4; len: 14; CDR3aa: CSVEAQAGTNIQYF
v_gene: TRBV28; j_gene: TRBJ2-1; len: 16; CDR3aa: CASTDPTGRYYNEQFF